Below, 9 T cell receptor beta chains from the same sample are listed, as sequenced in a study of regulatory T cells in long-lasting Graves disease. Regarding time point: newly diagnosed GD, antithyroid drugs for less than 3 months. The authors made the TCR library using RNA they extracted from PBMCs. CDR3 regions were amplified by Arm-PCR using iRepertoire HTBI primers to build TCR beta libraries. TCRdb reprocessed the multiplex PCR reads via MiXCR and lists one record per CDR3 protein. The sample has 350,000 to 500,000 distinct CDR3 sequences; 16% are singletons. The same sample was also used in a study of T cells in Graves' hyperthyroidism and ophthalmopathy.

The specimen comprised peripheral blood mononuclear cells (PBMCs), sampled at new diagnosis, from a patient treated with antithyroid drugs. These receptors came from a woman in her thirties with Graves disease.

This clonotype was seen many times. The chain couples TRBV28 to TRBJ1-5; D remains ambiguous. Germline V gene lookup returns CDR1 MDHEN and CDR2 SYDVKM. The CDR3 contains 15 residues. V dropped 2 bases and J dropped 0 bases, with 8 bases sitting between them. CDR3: CASSLGPYSNQPQHF. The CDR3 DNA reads TGTGCCAGCAGTTTAGGCCCTTATAGCAATCAGCCCCAGCATTTT.

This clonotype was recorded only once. The CDR3 DNA follows: TGTGCCAGCAGCTACACCGGGACGGACTGCTACGAGCAGTACTTC. Its protein product is CASSYTGTDCYEQYF. The chain recombines TRBV7-2 with TRBJ2-7, with D perhaps assigned TRBD1 or TRBD2 (5 bases each). Germline CDR1 and CDR2: SGHTA and FQGNSA. V was clipped by 4 bases and J by 3 bases, with 16 bases between them. CDR3 length: 15 amino acids.

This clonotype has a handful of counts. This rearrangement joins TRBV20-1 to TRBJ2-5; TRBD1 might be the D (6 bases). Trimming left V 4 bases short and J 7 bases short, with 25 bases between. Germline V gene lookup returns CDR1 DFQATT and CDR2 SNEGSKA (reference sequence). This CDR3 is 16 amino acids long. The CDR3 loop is CSATPPFLTGTRTQYF. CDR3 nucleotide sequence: TGCAGTGCTACCCCCCCCTTCTTGACAGGTACAAGGACCCAGTACTTC.

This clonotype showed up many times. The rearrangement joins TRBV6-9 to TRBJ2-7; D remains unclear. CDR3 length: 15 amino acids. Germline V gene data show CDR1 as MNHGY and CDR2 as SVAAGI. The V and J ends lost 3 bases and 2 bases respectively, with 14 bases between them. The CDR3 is CASSYGYGGAYEQYF. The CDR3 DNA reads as TGTGCCAGCAGTTACGGATACGGCGGAGCCTACGAGCAGTACTTC.

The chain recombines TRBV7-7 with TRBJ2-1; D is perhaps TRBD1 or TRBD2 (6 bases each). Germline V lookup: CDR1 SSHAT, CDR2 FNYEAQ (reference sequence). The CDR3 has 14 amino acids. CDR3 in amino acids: CASCAGGPENEQFF. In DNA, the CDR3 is TGTGCTAGCTGCGCTGGGGGGCCCGAGAATGAGCAGTTCTTC.

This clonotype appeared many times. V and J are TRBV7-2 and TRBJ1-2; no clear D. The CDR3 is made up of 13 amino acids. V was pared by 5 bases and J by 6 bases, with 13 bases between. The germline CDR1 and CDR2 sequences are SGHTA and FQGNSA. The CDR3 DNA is TGTGCCAGCAGCACCGGACCGAGGAATGGCTACACCTTC. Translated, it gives CASSTGPRNGYTF.

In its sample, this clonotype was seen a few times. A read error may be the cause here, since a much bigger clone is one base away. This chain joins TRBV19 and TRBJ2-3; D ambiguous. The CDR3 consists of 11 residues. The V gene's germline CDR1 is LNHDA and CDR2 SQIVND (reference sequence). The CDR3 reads CASIQGDTQCF. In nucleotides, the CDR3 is TGTGCCAGTATCCAAGGAGATACGCAGTGTTTT.

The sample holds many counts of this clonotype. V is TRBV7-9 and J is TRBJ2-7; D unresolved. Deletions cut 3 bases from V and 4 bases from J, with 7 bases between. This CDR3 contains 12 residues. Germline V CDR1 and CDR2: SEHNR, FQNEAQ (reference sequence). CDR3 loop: CASSFPDYEQYF. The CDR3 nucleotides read TGTGCCAGCAGCTTTCCAGATTACGAGCAGTACTTC.

This CDR3 is CASSPQGLSDEQYF. CDR3 nucleotides: TGTGCCAGCAGCCCCCAAGGACTCTCTGACGAGCAGTACTTC. The J gene is TRBJ2-7, the V gene TRBV7-2; weak D call: TRBD2 (5 bases). CDR1 is SGHTA, CDR2 FQGNSA, per germline. The V end was cut by 5 bases, the J end by 5 bases, with 16 bases between. This CDR3 comprises 14 residues.